A single T cell receptor beta chain is shown here with its context. This clone has only one observation. No cognate antigen has been identified for it. Base qualities are not at hand, and no much larger clone is one base apart. This entry belongs to a study of cytomegalovirus exposure and HLA in healthy donors (dated by TCRdb to 2015 to 2018). With regard to the full study: According to an earlier analysis of 450 to 650 of the donors, roughly 180 million T cells yielded over 100 million unique TCR beta sequences and 276 Gb of sequence data. Roughly 320 gigabases of sequencing data and roughly 81 million unique TCR sequences made up an early release that covered approximately 650 HLA-typed donors. Among the roughly 400 genotyped donors, under 90% belonged to the genetic ancestry cluster associated with self-reported Caucasian donors. The study was designed to test whether signatures of past pathogen exposure could be identified by cataloging public T cell receptors. The study profiled the T cell repertoires of 666 subjects by immunosequencing and related them to cytomegalovirus serostatus. Besides the first cohort of 550 to 750 subjects, a separate validation cohort made up of around 120 different subjects was used. High-throughput TCR immunosequencing, statistical association of individual TCRs with disease status, and machine learning were combined to predict cytomegalovirus infection status. In a later analysis, previously published TCR beta repertoires from hundreds of donors were re-analyzed and high-resolution HLA genotyping was added so that TCR occurrence patterns could be studied. In the later analysis, no new phenotypic data were used to find candidate immune exposures; instead, reliance was placed on TCR beta sequences and their occurrence across donors. An earlier analysis of approximately 580 of the donors used high-throughput TCR beta sequencing to judge whether each TCR beta V gene segment behaved as functional or pseudogenic. Donor age, sex, ethnicity and CMV serostatus were compiled together with the repertoire data. A later genetic analysis used genome-wide SNP genotypes for about 60% of the roughly 700 donors, treating that subset as a discovery cohort. Every discovery cohort repertoire had been produced on one sequencing platform. Class I and class II HLA loci were covered by the typing at four-digit resolution. Typing coverage differed by locus: A, B, C, DRB1 and DQB1 were typed in roughly 620-640 donors, DQA1 in 522, DPA1 in 600 to 610, and DPB1 in around 490. Five DR-DQ haplotypes were handled as single units for association and clustering because linkage in the cohort was strong. Among several hundred genotyped donors of the cohort, an average of roughly 230,000 unique TCR beta nucleotide sequences was sequenced per donor, of which roughly 17% were non-productive. Paper-wide results and their limitations: Specific HLA alleles were associated with some 15,000 TCR beta sequences at a false discovery rate of 0.05 in a later analysis. It was suggested by the authors that the approach could potentially be generalized to other disease states and immunological phenotypes. Because HLA typing was missing for some donors at each locus, association tests included only the typed subset. Across donors, most TCR sequences were observed very rarely, whereas some public TCRs were present in many individuals. The 87-base-pair reads could not distinguish some IMGT-functional V segments, including TRBV6-2 and TRBV6-3, so those segments were excluded. Because counts were too low, 15 to 20 rarely observed V segments, including chromosome 9 orphons, were excluded from the earlier analysis of 587 of the donors. Sequencing depth was assumed to be roughly uniform across donors in the presence/absence analyses, though that assumption may not hold. A cluster of highly shared sequence variants was judged likely to be a technical artifact of the sequencing pipeline. A later analysis found that most CMV-associated TCR beta chains appeared HLA-restricted, with HLA associations seemingly driven largely by CMV exposure. A few of the identified cytomegalovirus-associated TCR beta chains were confirmed in vitro to be specific for cytomegalovirus antigens. A further reported finding was that TCR beta sequences accurately predicted the HLA-A and HLA-B alleles for most subjects in the first cohort. The only immune exposure information available for the cohort was CMV serostatus. Broadly in line with IMGT annotations, most TCR beta V segments showed up in productive rearrangements about 87% or about 30% of the time in an earlier analysis of some 590 of the donors. In a later analysis, the rate of TCR association differed among HLA loci, with DRB1 alleles having the most associated TCRs and HLA-C alleles having the fewest. An association between a missense DCLRE1C variant and V-gene and J-gene trimming of TCR beta chains was found in a later genetic analysis and replicated in an independent cohort. A later genetic analysis reported fewer N-insertions in productive TCRs among donors in an Asian-associated ancestry cluster than the 666-donor mean. In both the original and validation cohorts, the classifier was reported to diagnose cytomegalovirus status with high specificity and sensitivity. Strong co-occurrence of HLA alleles, especially DR and DQ, made assigning TCR associations to individual alleles difficult. In this cohort, only TCR beta chains were sequenced, and detectable features were limited by the absence of alpha or paired-chain data. In a later analysis, HLA-associated TCR beta chains showed more clonal expansion and lower generation probabilities than non-associated chains that were equally common. The study gave a list of 150 to 200 TCR beta chains associated with cytomegalovirus. Correlated functional status among segregating V segments might reflect linkage disequilibrium, but an unknown experimental factor could not be ruled out. Several of the top co-occurrence clusters appeared to be linked to parvovirus B19, influenza, CMV and Epstein-Barr virus, according to a later analysis.

The CDR3 sequence holds 15 residues, the cysteine and phenylalanine included. The only DNA kept is the CDR3, 45 bases in frame from the first base. Trimming takes 1 base from V and 0 bases from J, and the germline ends sit 7 bases apart. CDR1 and CDR2, looked up from the germline V gene, are MNHNS and SASEGT. The cohort comprised 550 to 700 healthy bone marrow donors. Cohort members were all nominally healthy when sampled, although unrecorded immune exposures were likely present. The donor was CMV seronegative and belonged to the group of under 400 seronegative cohort members. A peripheral blood sample was provided by each donor, and peripheral blood mononuclear cells were used for TCR beta sequencing. Genomic DNA extraction from the blood cell samples was performed with the Qiagen DNeasy Blood Extraction Kit. The receptor library was made with the immunoSEQ multiplex PCR assay. For the multiplex PCR, a mixture combining 60 forward primers for TCR Vbeta segments and 13 reverse primers for TCR Jbeta segments was used. The CDR3 region of rearranged TCR beta genes was amplified from genomic DNA by a multiplex PCR assay. Amplified TCR beta libraries were sequenced as 87-base-pair reads on the Illumina HiSeq System. In the original analysis: In a later analysis, tens of millions of unique TCR beta chains were counted across the roughly 700 repertoires, and some 10 million of these chains were shared by at least two donors. To remove PCR and sequencing errors, raw reads were error-corrected and collapsed into unique sequences using a nearest-neighbor algorithm that merged closely related sequences. V, D and J gene segments were assigned by aligning CDR3 sequences to IMGT reference sequences. For a sequence to be retained, at least a six-nucleotide match to both a V gene segment and a J gene segment was required. A rearrangement counted as productive if the CDR3 had no stop codons and remained in frame with V and J, and every other rearrangement counted as non-productive. Following IMGT convention, CDR3 was defined as the stretch from the second conserved V-encoded cysteine up to the conserved J-encoded phenylalanine. In an earlier analysis of 550 to 650 of the donors, sequences lacking an unambiguous match to a single V gene segment were excluded. An earlier analysis of approximately 590 of the donors classified V segments as functional when productive rearrangements were above 56.7% and as segregating when the standard deviation between donors was above 5%. To diagnose cytomegalovirus status from the catalog of TCR beta chain sequences, a statistical classification framework was built. In a later analysis, V and J genes were assigned by comparing TCR nucleotide sequences against IMGT/GENE-DB human TR gene sequences. Using the TCRdist pipeline, a later analysis assigned CDR3 sequences along with most-parsimonious VDJ recombination scenarios. A later analysis defined each TCR beta chain by its CDR3 amino acid sequence plus V-gene family, and excluded reads lacking a unique V-gene family. A later analysis removed 592 highly shared, low-generation-probability nucleotide sequences to deal with suspected cross-contamination and a sequencing artifact. For each public chain, a later analysis derived a clonal expansion index from normalized ranks of inferred template counts within each repertoire. Generation probabilities in a later analysis came from a VDJ recombination model fitted to out-of-frame rearrangements, and those results were checked against IGoR. Hypergeometric tests were used in a later analysis to score TCR-TCR, TCR-HLA and TCR-CMV co-occurrence, with a repertoire-size bias correction applied to the TCR pairs. To estimate false discovery rates, a later analysis permuted the HLA or CMV assignments 20 times. In a later analysis, co-occurring TCRs were grouped using DBSCAN, and TCRdist sequence similarity was added for clustering within HLA-allele-positive subsets. Repertoires with fewer than 30,000 or more than 120,000 public chains, plus five repertoires with anomalous nucleotide sharing, were excluded from co-occurrence clustering. Held by TCRdb, this immuneACCESS table contains in-frame sequences only and omits some clones. Under half of the omission traces to an unresolved V gene where checked; the cause of the rest is unknown. V, J and clone size were drawn from that table, and D and trimming were deduced from the DNA. The table for this sample lists under 110,000 clones; approximately 89% of them were counted only once. The ten largest clones represent about 3.9% of the sample.

This sequence was found in a man aged 30-40 years in good health and CMV-seronegative. The sequence joins TRBV6-1 to TRBJ2-1, with no reliable assignment of the D segment. Sequencing was done on a sample of PBMCs. The DNA sequence reads TGTGCCAGCAGTGAAGGCGGAAGCTCCTACAATGAGCAGTTCTTC. Translated, it reads CASSEGGSSYNEQFF.